These 16 T cell receptor beta chains were sequenced from one sample in a study of chemoradiotherapy in HPV16-positive cancers. Assay used: immunoSEQ multiplex PCR; TCRdb lists only in-frame clones, some missing. The top ten clones hold around 5.2% of a sample with fewer than 40,000 clones, more than 75% of them seen once. The sample consisted of blood, taken from a patient who underwent chemoradiotherapy. Receptors were obtained from a human donor with HPV-associated anogenital cancer.

Here the CDR3 DNA reads TGTGCCAGCAGCTTAGTTTCCCCCACAGAGACCCAGTACTTC. Amino acid sequence: CASSLVSPTETQYF. The chain joins TRBV11-2 to TRBJ2-5, with D uncertain. The V gene lost 1 base and the J gene lost 4 bases, with 10 bases spanning the gap. CDR1 and CDR2 (germline): SGHAT, FQNNGV. This CDR3 is 14 amino acids long.

The V call is TRBV13, the J call TRBJ1-4; TRBD1 matches 7 bases. Trimming took 4 bases from V and 4 from J; bases not matched to a gene: 3. CDR1 PRHDT and CDR2 FYEKMQ come from the germline V gene (reference sequence). This CDR3 is built from 14 residues. The CDR3 is CASSSGTVNEKLFF. As DNA, the CDR3 is TGTGCCAGCAGCTCTGGGACAGTTAATGAAAAACTGTTTTTT.

This chain links TRBV5-1 with TRBJ2-1; 10 bases line up with TRBD2. The CDR3 runs to 15 residues. Trimming cost V 0 bases and J 4 bases; bases outside gene matches: 1. The germline CDR1 and CDR2 sequences are SGHRS and YFSETQ. The CDR3 DNA reads TGCGCCAGCAGCTTGGTAGCGGGGGGTTACAATGAGCAGTTCTTC. It codes for CASSLVAGGYNEQFF.

This rearrangement joins TRBV7-2 to TRBJ2-2; no firm D call. CDR1 is SGHTA and CDR2 is FQGNSA in the germline V gene. The length of the CDR3 is 13 residues. V was shortened by 4 bases and J by 5 bases, with 8 bases between the two germline ends. CDR3 nucleotides: TGTGCCAGCAGCTCAATTGAGACCGGGGAGCTGTTTTTT. Its protein product is CASSSIETGELFF.

The chain employs TRBV6-4 and TRBJ2-3; 7 bases are a match to TRBD1. This CDR3 has 13 amino acids. V lost 5 bases, J lost 4 bases, and 3 bases stayed unmatched. CDR1 is MRHNA and CDR2 is SNTAGT in the germline V gene. The CDR3 sequence: CASSRDSADTQYF. The CDR3, as DNA: TGTGCCAGCAGTAGGGACAGTGCAGATACGCAGTATTTT.

In its sample, this clone was seen a few times. The chain carries TRBV18 and TRBJ1-1, with D perhaps matching TRBD1 (6 bases). Germline V lookup: CDR1 KGHSH, CDR2 LQKENI. The CDR3 extends over 14 amino acids. Deletions cut 3 bases from V and 1 base from J, with 9 bases between. The CDR3 region is CASSPQGTNTEAFF. Written as DNA, the CDR3 is TGTGCCAGCTCACCCCAGGGGACGAACACTGAAGCTTTCTTT.

The genes are TRBV10-3 and TRBJ2-2; D remains unclear. This CDR3 contains 14 residues. Germline V gene lookup returns CDR1 ENHRY and CDR2 SYGVKD. Deletions cut 4 bases from V and 4 bases from J, with 10 bases between. The CDR3 sequence: CAISAQSGTGELFF. The DNA of the CDR3 is TGTGCCATCAGTGCACAGTCGGGCACCGGGGAGCTGTTTTTT.

This clone was seen only a few times. The chain recombines TRBV7-2 with TRBJ1-2, with unresolved D. Germline values: CDR1 SGHTA, CDR2 FQGNSA. This CDR3 has 13 amino acids. V lost 0 bases to trimming and J lost 8 bases, with 10 bases between them. CDR3 in amino acids: CASSLAGLWGYTF. The CDR3 nucleotides read TGTGCCAGCAGCTTAGCGGGCCTGTGGGGCTACACCTTC. Filled out from reference TRBV7-2 and TRBJ1-2, the complete variable domain reads GAGVSQSPSNKVTEKGKDVELRCDPISGHTALYWYRQSLGQGLEFLIYFQGNSAPDKSGLPSDRFSAERTGGSVSTLTIQRTQQEDSAVYLCASSLAGLWGYTFGSGTRLTVV.

The genes are TRBV18 and TRBJ1-3, with D possibly TRBD1 on 6 matching bases. V lost 5 bases and J 0 bases, leaving 11 bases between the germline ends. The CDR3 covers 15 residues. CDR1 and CDR2 from the germline V gene are KGHSH and LQKENI. CDR3 sequence (DNA): TGTGCCAGCTCATTTGACAGGTTCTCTGGAAACACCATATATTTT. Translation: CASSFDRFSGNTIYF.

The CDR3 region has the DNA TGCGCCAGCAGCTCCACCCCCGGCGGAGCCTACGAGCAGTACTTC. Its protein product is CASSSTPGGAYEQYF. V usage is TRBV5-1 and J usage is TRBJ2-7; D unresolved. This CDR3 is 15 amino acids long. The germline gives CDR1 SGHRS, CDR2 YFSETQ. With 3 bases removed from V and 2 bases from J, the gap between germline ends came to 15 bases.

The chain carries TRBV2 and TRBJ2-5; D possibly corresponds to TRBD1 (6 bases). The CDR3 totals 14 residues. Germline values: CDR1 SNHLY, CDR2 FYNNEI. The germline V and J ends were trimmed by 4 bases and 2 bases, with 11 bases remaining between them. CDR3 sequence: CASSGGGQQETQYF. CDR3 sequence (DNA): TGTGCCAGCAGTGGAGGAGGACAGCAAGAGACCCAGTACTTC. Drawing the rest from reference TRBV2 and TRBJ2-5, the complete variable domain is EPEVTQTPSHQVTQMGQEVILRCVPISNHLYFYWYRQILGQKVEFLVSFYNNEISEKSEIFDDQFSVERPDGSNFTLKIRSTKLEDSAMYFCASSGGGQQETQYFGPGTRLLVL.

The chain carries TRBV4-3 and TRBJ2-5; TRBD1 aligns across 8 bases. The CDR3 length is 17 residues. V was pared by 1 base and J by 2 bases, with 9 bases of the junction left unmatched. From germline, CDR1 is LGHNA and CDR2 YSLEER. The CDR3 DNA reads TGCGCCAGCAGCCAAGGGGACCAACGGACAGGGCAAGAGACCCAGTACTTC. It encodes CASSQGDQRTGQETQYF.

The CDR3 DNA is TGCAGCGTTGGGTGGAGGGGGCGTGGGAACGAGCAGTACTTC. Its protein product is CSVGWRGRGNEQYF. The chain uses TRBV29-1 and TRBJ2-7; D may be TRBD1 (7 bases). V was pared by 4 bases and J by 5 bases, with 18 bases between. There are 14 residues in the CDR3. The germline gives CDR1 SQVTM, CDR2 ANQGSEA.

The gene calls are TRBV5-6 and TRBJ1-3; tentatively, D is TRBD1 (5 bases). Germline V gene data show CDR1 as SGHDT and CDR2 as YYEEEE. This CDR3 region has 14 residues. V lost 0 bases, J lost 1 base, and 5 bases lay in between. The CDR3 nucleotides read TGTGCCAGCAGCTTGGCAGGGTCTGGAAACACCATATATTTT. Translated, it gives CASSLAGSGNTIYF.

The rearrangement joins TRBV5-1 to TRBJ1-2, with D maybe TRBD1 (5 bases). Germline CDR1 is SGHRS and CDR2 is YFSETQ. This CDR3 comprises 16 residues. Trimming cost V 0 bases and J 4 bases, with 16 bases left between them. This CDR3 reads CASSLDPGLASYGYTF. The CDR3 nucleotides are TGCGCCAGCAGCTTGGATCCAGGGCTAGCCTCCTATGGCTACACCTTC.

The rearrangement joins TRBV21-1 to TRBJ1-6. TRBV21-1 is classified as a pseudogene. The CDR3 runs to 15 residues. The CDR3 sequence is CASSKDPEGYSPLHF. CDR3 coding DNA: TGTGCCAGCAGCAAAGATCCCGAGGGATATTCACCCCTCCACTTT.